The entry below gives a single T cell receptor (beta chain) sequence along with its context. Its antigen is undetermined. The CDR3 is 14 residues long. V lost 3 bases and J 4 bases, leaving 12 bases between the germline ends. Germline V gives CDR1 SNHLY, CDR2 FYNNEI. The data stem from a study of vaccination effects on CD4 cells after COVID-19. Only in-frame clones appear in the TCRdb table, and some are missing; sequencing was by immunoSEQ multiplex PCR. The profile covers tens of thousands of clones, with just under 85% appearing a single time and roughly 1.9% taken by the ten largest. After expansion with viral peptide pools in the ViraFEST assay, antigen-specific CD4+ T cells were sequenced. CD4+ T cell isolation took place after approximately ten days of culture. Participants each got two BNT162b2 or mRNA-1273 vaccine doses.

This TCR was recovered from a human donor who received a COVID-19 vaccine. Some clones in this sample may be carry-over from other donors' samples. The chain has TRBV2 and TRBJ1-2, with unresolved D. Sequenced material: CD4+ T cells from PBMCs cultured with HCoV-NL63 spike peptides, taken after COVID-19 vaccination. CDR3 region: CASSEGGSGYGYTF. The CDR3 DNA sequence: TGTGCCAGCAGTGAGGGTGGATCCGGCTATGGCTACACCTTC.